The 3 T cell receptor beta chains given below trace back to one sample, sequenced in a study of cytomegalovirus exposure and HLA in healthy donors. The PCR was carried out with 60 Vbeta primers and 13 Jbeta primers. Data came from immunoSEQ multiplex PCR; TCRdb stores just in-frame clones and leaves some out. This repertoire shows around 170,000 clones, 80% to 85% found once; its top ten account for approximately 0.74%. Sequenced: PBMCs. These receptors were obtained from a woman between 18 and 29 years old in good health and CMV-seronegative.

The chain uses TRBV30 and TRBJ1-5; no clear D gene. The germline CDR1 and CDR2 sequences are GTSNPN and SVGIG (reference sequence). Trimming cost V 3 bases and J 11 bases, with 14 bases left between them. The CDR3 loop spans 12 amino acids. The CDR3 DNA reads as TGTGCCTGGAGCCCAAGTTCCGCAGCCCAGCATTTT. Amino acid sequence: CAWSPSSAAQHF.

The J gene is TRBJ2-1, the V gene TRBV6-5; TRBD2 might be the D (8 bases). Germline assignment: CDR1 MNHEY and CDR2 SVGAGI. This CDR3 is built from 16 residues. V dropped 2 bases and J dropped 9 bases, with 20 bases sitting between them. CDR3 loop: CASSYVPSGRQGEQFF. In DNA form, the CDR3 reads TGTGCCAGCAGTTACGTACCTAGCGGGCGACAGGGTGAGCAGTTCTTC.

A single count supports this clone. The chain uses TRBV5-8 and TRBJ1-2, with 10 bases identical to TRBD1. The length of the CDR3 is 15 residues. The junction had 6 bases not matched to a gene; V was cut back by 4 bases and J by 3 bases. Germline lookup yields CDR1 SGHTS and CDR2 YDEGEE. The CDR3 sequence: CASSRAGQGYYGYTF. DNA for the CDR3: TGTGCCAGCAGCCGAGCGGGACAGGGGTACTATGGCTACACCTTC.